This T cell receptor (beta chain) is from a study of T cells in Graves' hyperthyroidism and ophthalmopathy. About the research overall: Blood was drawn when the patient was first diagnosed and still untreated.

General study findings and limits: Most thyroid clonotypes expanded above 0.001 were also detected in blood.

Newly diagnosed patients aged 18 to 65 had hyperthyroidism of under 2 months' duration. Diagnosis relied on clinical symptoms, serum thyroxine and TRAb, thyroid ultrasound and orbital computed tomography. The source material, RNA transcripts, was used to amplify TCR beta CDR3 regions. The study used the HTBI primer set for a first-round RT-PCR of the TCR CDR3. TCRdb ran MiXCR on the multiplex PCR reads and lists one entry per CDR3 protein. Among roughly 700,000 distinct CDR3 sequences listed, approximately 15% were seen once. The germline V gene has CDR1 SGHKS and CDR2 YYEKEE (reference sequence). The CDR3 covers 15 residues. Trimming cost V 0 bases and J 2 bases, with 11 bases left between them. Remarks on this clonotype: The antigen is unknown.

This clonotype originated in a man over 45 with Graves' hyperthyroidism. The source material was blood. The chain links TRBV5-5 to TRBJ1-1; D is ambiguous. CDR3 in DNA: TGTGCCAGCAGCTTGGTGGCGCAGCTTAACACTGAAGCTTTCTTT. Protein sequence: CASSLVAQLNTEAFF. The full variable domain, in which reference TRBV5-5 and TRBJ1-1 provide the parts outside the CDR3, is DAGVTQSPTHLIKTRGQQVTLRCSPISGHKSVSWYQQVLGQGPQFIFQYYEKEERGRGNFPDRFSARQFPNYSSELNVNALLLGDSALYLCASSLVAQLNTEAFFGQGTRLTVV.